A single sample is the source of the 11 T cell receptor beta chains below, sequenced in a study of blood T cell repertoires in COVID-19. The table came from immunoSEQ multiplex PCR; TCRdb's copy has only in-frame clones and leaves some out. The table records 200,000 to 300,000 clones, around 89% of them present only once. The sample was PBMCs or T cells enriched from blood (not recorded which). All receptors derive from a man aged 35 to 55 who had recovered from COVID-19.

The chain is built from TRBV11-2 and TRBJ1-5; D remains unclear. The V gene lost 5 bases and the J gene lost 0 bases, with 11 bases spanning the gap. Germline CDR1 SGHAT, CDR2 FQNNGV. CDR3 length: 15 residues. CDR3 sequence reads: CASSEEGYSNQPQHF. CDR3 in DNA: TGTGCCAGCAGCGAGGAAGGTTATAGCAATCAGCCCCAGCATTTT.

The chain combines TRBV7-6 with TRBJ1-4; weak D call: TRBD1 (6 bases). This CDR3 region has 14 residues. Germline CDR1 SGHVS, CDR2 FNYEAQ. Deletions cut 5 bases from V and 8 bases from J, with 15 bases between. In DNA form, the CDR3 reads TGTGCCAGCAGCCCACAGGGTGGGGGCGAAAAACTGTTTTTT. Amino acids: CASSPQGGGEKLFF.

CDR3 sequence reads: CASSDGNGQQHLNTEAFF. The DNA of the CDR3 is TGTGCCAGCAGCGACGGAAATGGACAGCAACATTTGAACACTGAAGCTTTCTTT. The chain combines TRBV9 with TRBJ1-1; tentative D call: TRBD1 (6 bases). The germline V and J ends were trimmed by 3 bases and 0 bases, with 21 bases remaining between them. The V gene's germline CDR1 is SGDLS and CDR2 YYNGEE. The CDR3 is 18 amino acids.

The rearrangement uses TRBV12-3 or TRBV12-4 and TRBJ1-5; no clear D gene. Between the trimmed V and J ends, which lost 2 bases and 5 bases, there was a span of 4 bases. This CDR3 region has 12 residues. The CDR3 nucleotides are TGTGCCAGCAGTTTATTAGATCAGCCCCAGCATTTT. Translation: CASSLLDQPQHF.

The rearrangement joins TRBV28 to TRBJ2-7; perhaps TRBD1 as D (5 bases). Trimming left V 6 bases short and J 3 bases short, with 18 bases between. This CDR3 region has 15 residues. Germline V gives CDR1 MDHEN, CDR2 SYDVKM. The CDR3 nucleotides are TGTGCCAGCAGGACCACCTACGGACAACGCTACGAGCAGTACTTC. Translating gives CASRTTYGQRYEQYF.

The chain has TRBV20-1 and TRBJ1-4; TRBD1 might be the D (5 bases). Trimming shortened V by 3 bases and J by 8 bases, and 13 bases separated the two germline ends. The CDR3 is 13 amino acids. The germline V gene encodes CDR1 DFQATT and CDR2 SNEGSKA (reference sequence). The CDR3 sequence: CSASRQGGEKLFF. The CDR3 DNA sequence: TGCAGTGCTAGTCGGCAGGGAGGCGAAAAACTGTTTTTT.

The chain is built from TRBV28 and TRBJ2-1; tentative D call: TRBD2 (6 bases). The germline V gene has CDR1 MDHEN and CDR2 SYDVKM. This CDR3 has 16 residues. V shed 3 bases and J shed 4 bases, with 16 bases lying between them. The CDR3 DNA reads TGTGCCAGCAGTTTCGGACTCCTAGCGAAATACAATGAGCAGTTCTTC. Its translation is CASSFGLLAKYNEQFF.

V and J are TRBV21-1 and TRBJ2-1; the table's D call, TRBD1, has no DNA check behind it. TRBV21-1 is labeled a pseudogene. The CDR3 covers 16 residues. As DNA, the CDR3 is TGTGCCAGCAGCGTACAGGGGGCAGGAACCTACAATGAGCAGTTCTTC. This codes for CASSVQGAGTYNEQFF.

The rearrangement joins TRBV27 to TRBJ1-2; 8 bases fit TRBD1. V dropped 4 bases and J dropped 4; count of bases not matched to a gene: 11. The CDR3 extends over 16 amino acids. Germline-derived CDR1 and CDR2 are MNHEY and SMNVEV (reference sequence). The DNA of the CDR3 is TGTGCCAGCAGTTCGGACAGGGCCCTAGGGTCCTATGGCTACACCTTC. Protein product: CASSSDRALGSYGYTF.

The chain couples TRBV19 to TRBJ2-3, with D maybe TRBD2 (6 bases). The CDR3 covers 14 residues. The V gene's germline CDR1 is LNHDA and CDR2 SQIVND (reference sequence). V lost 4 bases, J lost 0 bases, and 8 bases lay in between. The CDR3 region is CASSRGESTDTQYF. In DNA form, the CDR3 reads TGTGCCAGTAGTAGGGGGGAGAGCACAGATACGCAGTATTTT.

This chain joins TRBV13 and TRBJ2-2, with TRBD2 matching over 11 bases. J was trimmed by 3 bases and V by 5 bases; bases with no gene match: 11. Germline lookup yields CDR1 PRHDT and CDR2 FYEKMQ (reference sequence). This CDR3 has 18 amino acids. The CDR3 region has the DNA TGTGCCAGCAGCGCGGCTTGGACTAGCGGGTCCTACACCGGGGAGCTGTTTTTT. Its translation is CASSAAWTSGSYTGELFF. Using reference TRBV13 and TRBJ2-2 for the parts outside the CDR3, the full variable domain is AAGVIQSPRHLIKEKRETATLKCYPIPRHDTVYWYQQGPGQDPQFLISFYEKMQSDKGSIPDRFSAQQFSDYHSELNMSSLELGDSALYFCASSAAWTSGSYTGELFFGEGSRLTVL.